This T cell receptor beta chain emerged from a study of regulatory T cells in long-lasting Graves disease. Specified time point: newly diagnosed GD, antithyroid drugs for less than 3 months. RNA isolated from PBMCs was used to make the TCR library. Details on this clonotype: Its specificity is unknown. This clone may be a read error of a much larger clone one base away.

Arm-PCR with iRepertoire HTBI primers amplified the CDR3 regions for these TCR beta libraries. TCRdb redid the calling of the multiplex PCR reads with MiXCR, one entry per CDR3 protein. The sample shows about 560,000 distinct CDR3 sequences, roughly a sixth of them seen only once. Findings of the study overall: TCR diversity in persistent Graves' patients was below that of newly diagnosed ones.

These data were likewise used in another study, on T cells in Graves' hyperthyroidism and ophthalmopathy. From that paper: Patients were aged 18 to 65, had disease duration under 2 months, and had newly diagnosed hyperthyroidism.

This receptor was obtained from a man aged 18 to 29 with Graves disease. Sample: peripheral blood mononuclear cells (PBMCs), taken at new diagnosis, from a patient treated with antithyroid drugs.

The CDR3 DNA follows: TGTGCCAGCAGCCAGGACGGGGCTAGTCTACCTGAGCAGTTCTTC. Protein: CASSQDGASLPEQFF. This sequence joins TRBV3-1 and TRBJ2-1, with D perhaps TRBD1 or TRBD2 (5 bases each). CDR3 length: 15 residues. Germline loops: CDR1 LGHDT, CDR2 YNNKEL (reference sequence). V lost 3 bases to trimming and J lost 9 bases, with 18 bases between them.